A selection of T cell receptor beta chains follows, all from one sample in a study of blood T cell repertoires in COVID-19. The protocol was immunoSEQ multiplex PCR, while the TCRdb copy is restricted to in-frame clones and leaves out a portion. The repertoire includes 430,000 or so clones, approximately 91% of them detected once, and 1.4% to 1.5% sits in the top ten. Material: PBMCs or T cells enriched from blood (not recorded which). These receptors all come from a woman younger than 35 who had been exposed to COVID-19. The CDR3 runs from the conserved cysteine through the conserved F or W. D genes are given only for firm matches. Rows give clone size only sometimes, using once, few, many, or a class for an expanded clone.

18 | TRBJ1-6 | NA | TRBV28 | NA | TGTGCCAGCAGTTTAAGCGTAGGGGGAGTTTATCAGAAGCGGCCCCTCCACTTT | CASSLSVGGVYQKRPLHF
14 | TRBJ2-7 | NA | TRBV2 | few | TGTGCCAGCAGTTTCTCTAGCGCAACCTACGAGCAGTACTTC | CASSFSSATYEQYF
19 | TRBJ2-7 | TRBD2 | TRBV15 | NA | TGTGCCACCAGCAAGAAGGGAAATCTAGCGGGAGTATCCCCCTACGAGCAGTACTTC | CATSKKGNLAGVSPYEQYF
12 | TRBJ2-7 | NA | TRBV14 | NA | TGTGCCAGCAGCCAATCGGGCTACGAGCAGTACTTC | CASSQSGYEQYF
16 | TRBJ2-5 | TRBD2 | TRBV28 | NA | TGTGCCAGCAGTTTTAGTTTAGCGGGAGAGGTAGAGACCCAGTACTTC | CASSFSLAGEVETQYF
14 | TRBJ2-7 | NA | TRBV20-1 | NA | TGCAGTGCTAGTTTAGTGAGGGCCCTTAGGGAGCAGTACTTC | CSASLVRALREQYF
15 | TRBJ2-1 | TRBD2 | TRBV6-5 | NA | TGTGCCAGCAGTACAGCGGGGGGGCCTTACTATGAGCAGTTCTTC | CASSTAGGPYYEQFF
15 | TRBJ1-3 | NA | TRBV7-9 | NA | TGTGCCAGCAGCAGACCGACAGTAACTGGAAACACCATATATTTT | CASSRPTVTGNTIYF
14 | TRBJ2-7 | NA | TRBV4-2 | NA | TGTGCCAGCAGCCAAGATTTAGCGTCCTACGAGCAGTACTTC | CASSQDLASYEQYF
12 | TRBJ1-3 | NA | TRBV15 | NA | TGTGCCACCAGCAGAGTTCCTAACACCATATATTTT | CATSRVPNTIYF
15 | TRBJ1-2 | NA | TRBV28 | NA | TGTGCCAGCAGTCCTCGCGGGGGCGCGGGCTATGGCTACACCTTC | CASSPRGGAGYGYTF
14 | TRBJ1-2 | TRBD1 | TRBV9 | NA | TGTGCCAGCAGCGTAGAAAACAGGGGCGGAGGCTACACCTTC | CASSVENRGGGYTF
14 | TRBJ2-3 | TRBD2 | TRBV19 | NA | TGTGCCAGTACCTCCGGAGCGGGAGCAGATACGCAGTATTTT | CASTSGAGADTQYF
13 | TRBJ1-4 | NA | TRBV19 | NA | TGTGCCAGTAGTAGGGCAGGAGGAGAAAAACTGTTTTTT | CASSRAGGEKLFF
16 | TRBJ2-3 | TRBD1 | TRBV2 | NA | TGTGCCAACCCTCCATCGGGGGGACAGGGGATAGATACGCAGTATTTT | CANPPSGGQGIDTQYF
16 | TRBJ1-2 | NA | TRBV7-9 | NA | TGTGCCAGCAGCTTAAGATCCCCCAGGGCTGGTCTTGGCTACACCTTC | CASSLRSPRAGLGYTF
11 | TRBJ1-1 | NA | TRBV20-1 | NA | TGCAGTGCTAGAGTCGGAGCTGAAGCTTTCTTT | CSARVGAEAFF
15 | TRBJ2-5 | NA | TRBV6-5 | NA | TGTGCCAGCAGTTACAAGGGGGAGTACCAAGAGACCCAGTACTTC | CASSYKGEYQETQYF
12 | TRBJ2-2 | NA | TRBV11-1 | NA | TGTGCCTCGGTCCGATATAGCGGGGAGCTGTTTTTT | CASVRYSGELFF
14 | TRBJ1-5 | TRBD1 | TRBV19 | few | TGTGCCAGTAGGTCACAGGGGGGCAGTCAGCCCCAGCATTTT | CASRSQGGSQPQHF
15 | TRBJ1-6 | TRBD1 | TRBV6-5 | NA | TGTGCCAGCAGTCTCGGGACAGGGGGCAATTCACCCCTCCACTTT | CASSLGTGGNSPLHF
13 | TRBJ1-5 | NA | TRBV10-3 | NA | TGTGCCATCAGCGACTCGACAGCCGAGCCCCAGCATTTT | CAISDSTAEPQHF
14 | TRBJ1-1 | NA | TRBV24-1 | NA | TGTGCCACCAGTGATCCCAGGGCGAACACTGAAGCTTTCTTT | CATSDPRANTEAFF
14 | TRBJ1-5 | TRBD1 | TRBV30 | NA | TGTGCCTGGAGCGGGACAGGGGGACGTCAGCCCCAGCATTTT | CAWSGTGGRQPQHF
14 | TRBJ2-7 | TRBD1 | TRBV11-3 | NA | TGTGCCAGCAGCACCCGACAGGGATCGGACGAGCAGTACTTC | CASSTRQGSDEQYF
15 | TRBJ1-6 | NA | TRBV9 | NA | TGTGCCAGCAGGACAGAGGACAGAGGACAGACACCCCTCCACTTT | CASRTEDRGQTPLHF
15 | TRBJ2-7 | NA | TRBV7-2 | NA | TGTGCCAGCAGCTTATCTACCGGGACTCCCTACGAGCAGTACTTC | CASSLSTGTPYEQYF
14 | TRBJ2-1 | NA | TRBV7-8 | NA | TGTGCCAGCAGCTTAGCGCAGGGTTTGGATGAGCAGTTCTTC | CASSLAQGLDEQFF
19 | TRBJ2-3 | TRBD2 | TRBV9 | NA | TGTGCCAGCAGCGGCGGGACTAGCGGGAGGAAATGGTACACAGATACGCAGTATTTT | CASSGGTSGRKWYTDTQYF
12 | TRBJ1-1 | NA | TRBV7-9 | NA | TGTGCCAGCAGCTTAGGGGGCCCTGAAGCTTTCTTT | CASSLGGPEAFF
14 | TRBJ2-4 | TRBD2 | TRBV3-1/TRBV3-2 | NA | TGTGCCAGCAGCCAAGAAATGGGACTAAGCATTCAGTACTTC | CASSQEMGLSIQYF
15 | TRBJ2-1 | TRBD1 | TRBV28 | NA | TGTGCCAGCAGTTCACAGGGGTCCCTCTACAATGAGCAGTTCTTC | CASSSQGSLYNEQFF